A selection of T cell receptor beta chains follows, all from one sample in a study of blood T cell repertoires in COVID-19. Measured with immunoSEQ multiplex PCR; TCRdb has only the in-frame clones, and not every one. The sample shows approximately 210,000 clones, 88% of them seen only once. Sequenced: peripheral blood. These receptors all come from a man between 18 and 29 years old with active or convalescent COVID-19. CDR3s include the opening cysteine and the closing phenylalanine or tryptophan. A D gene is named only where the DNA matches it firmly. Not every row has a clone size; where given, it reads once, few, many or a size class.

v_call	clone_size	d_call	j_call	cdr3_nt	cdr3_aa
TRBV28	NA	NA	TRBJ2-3	TGTGCCAGCGACTCGACAGCAGATACGCAGTATTTT	CASDSTADTQYF
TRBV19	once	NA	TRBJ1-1	TGTGCCAGTAGTATCGGAGCGAACACTGAAGCTTTCTTT	CASSIGANTEAFF
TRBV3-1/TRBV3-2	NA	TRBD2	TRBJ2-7	TGTGCCAGCAGCCAAGGGAGTTTGACTAGCGGGGTAATCTTC	CASSQGSLTSGVIF
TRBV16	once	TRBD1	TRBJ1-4	TGTGCCAGCAGTCCAGGCCCGGGACAGGGCCAACTGTTTTTT	CASSPGPGQGQLFF
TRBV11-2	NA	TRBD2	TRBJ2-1	TGTGCCAGCAGCTTAGTGACTAGCGGGGCATACAATGAGCAGTTCTTC	CASSLVTSGAYNEQFF
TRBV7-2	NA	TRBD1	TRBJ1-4	TGTGCCAGCAGCCCGTGGGACAGGCGCGATGAAAAACTGTTTTTT	CASSPWDRRDEKLFF
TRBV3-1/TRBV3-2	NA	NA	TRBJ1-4	TGTGCCAGCAGCCATATCGGCCCTGACCGGGACGGGGGGATACTTTATGAAAAACTGTTTTTT	CASSHIGPDRDGGILYEKLFF
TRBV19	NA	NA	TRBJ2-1	TGTGCCAGTAGTATAAGAGGTTTACAGAGGGCCTACAATGAGCAGTTCTTC	CASSIRGLQRAYNEQFF
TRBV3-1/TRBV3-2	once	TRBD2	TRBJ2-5	TGTGCCAGCAGCCAAGAGTTGCTAGCGGGAGAGACCCAGTACTTC	CASSQELLAGETQYF
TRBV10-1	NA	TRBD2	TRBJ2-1	TGCGCCAGCAGTGAGGTCGGGAGGGCCCTAGGTGAGCAGTTCTTC	CASSEVGRALGEQFF
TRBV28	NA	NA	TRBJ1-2	TGTGCCAGCAGTACGATCTACAGCATCTATGGCTACACCTTC	CASSTIYSIYGYTF
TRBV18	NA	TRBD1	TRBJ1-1	TGTGCCAGCTCACGAGGACAGGGGGTGAAGACTGAAGCTTTCTTT	CASSRGQGVKTEAFF
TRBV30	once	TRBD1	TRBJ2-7	TGTGCCTGGAGGGGACAGGGATACGAGCAGTACTTC	CAWRGQGYEQYF
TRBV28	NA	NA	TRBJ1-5	TGTGCCAGCAGTTTTTTTGGGAGCGGAACTAATCAGCCCCAGCATTTT	CASSFFGSGTNQPQHF
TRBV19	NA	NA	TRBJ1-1	TGTGCCAGTAGACACAGAGCCCTTGAAGCTTTCTTT	CASRHRALEAFF
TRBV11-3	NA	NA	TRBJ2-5	TGTGCCAGCAGCACCAGGGGTTTCGAGACCCAGTACTTC	CASSTRGFETQYF
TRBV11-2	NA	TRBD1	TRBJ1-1	TGTGCCAGCAGCCCCCCCAGGGGGCTCACTGAAGCTTTCTTT	CASSPPRGLTEAFF
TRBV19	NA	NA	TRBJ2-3	TGTGCCAGTACCCCTGGACAGCTCACAGATACGCAGTATTTT	CASTPGQLTDTQYF
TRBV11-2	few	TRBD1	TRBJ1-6	TGTGCCAGCAGCCTGGGACAGGGGAACTCACCCCTCCACTTT	CASSLGQGNSPLHF
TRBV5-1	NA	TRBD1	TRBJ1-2	TGCGCCAGCAGCTTGTATACCGGACAGGGAACCTATGGCTACACCTTC	CASSLYTGQGTYGYTF
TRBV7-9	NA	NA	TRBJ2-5	TGTGCCAGCAGCGCAACGCTAGACGTCGGGCAAGAGACCCAGTACTTC	CASSATLDVGQETQYF
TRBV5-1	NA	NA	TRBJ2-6	TGCGCCAGCAGGCTTACGGGCTCTGGGGCCAACGTCCTGACTTTC	CASRLTGSGANVLTF
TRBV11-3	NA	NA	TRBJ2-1	TGTGCCAGAATACCCGGGAGCCCCGGCCAGTTCTTC	CARIPGSPGQFF
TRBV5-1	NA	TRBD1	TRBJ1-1	TGCGCCAGCAGCTTGGACGGGACAGGGGCTAGGGAAGCTTTCTTT	CASSLDGTGAREAFF
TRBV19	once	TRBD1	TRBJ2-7	TGTGCCAGTAGTATTGGGACAGAAACCTACGAGCAGTACTTC	CASSIGTETYEQYF
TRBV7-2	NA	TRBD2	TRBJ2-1	TGTGCCAGCAGCTTTAAAGCGGGAGGGAGCTCCTACAATGAGCAGTTCTTC	CASSFKAGGSSYNEQFF
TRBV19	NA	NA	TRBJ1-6	TGTGCCAGTAGTATCTTTACGCCTCTCGGGGATGATTCACCCCTCCACTTT	CASSIFTPLGDDSPLHF
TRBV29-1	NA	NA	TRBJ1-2	TGCAGCGTTGAGGTCCCGGGACTCATCTACACCTTC	CSVEVPGLIYTF
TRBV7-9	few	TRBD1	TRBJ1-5	TGTGCCAGCAGCCGAACCGGGGACAGGGGGCGTAGCAATCAGCCCCAGCATTTT	CASSRTGDRGRSNQPQHF
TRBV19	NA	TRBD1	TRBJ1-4	TGTGCCAGCTCAGACAGGGGTAGTTTTGAAAAACTGTTTTTT	CASSDRGSFEKLFF
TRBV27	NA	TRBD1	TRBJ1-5	TGTGCCAGCAGTAAGAGGGGGCGACTCAATCAGCCCCAGCATTTT	CASSKRGRLNQPQHF
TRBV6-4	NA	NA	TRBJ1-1	TGTGCCAGCAGCTCAGGGATGAACACTGAAGCTTTCTTT	CASSSGMNTEAFF
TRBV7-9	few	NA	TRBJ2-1	TGTGCCAGCAGCCGAAAGGGGGAGCAGTTCTTC	CASSRKGEQFF
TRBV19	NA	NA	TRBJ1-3	TGTGCCAGTAGTCCCGCGGGGAGCTCTGGAAACACCATATATTTT	CASSPAGSSGNTIYF
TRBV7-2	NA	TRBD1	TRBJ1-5	TGTGCCAGCAGCTCCTACAGGGGGCCGGGGCAGCCCCAGCATTTT	CASSSYRGPGQPQHF
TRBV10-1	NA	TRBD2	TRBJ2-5	TGCGCCAGCAGTGAGCGAACGGGGGGGTTGGTAGAGACCCAGTACTTC	CASSERTGGLVETQYF
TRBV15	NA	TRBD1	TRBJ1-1	TGTGCCACCAGCAGCCCGGGACAGGGAGAAGCTTTCTTT	CATSSPGQGEAFF
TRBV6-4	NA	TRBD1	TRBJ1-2	TGTGCCAGCAGACCTACAGGGGGCCGGGGCTACACCTTC	CASRPTGGRGYTF
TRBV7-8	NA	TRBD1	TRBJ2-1	TGTGCCAGCAGCTCCGGAAGGGGGCCAAAATACAATGAGCAGTTCTTC	CASSSGRGPKYNEQFF
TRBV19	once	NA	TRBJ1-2	TGTGCCACCCTTCGAGAGGCTTTCTACACCTTC	CATLREAFYTF
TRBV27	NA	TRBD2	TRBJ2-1	TGTGCCAGCAGTTTTACTAGCGGGATATTCTACAATGAGCAGTTCTTC	CASSFTSGIFYNEQFF
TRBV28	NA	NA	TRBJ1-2	TGTGCCAGCAGTTCCTCTACTAACTATGGCTACACCTTC	CASSSSTNYGYTF
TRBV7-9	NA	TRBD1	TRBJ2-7	TGTGCCAGCAGCTCATCCCCCAGACAGGGGGTGGCCTACGAGCAGTACTTC	CASSSSPRQGVAYEQYF
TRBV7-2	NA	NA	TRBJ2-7	TGTGCCAGCAGCTTACGGGAGACCTACGAGCAGTACTTC	CASSLRETYEQYF
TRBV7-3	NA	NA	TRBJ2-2	TGTGCCAGCAGCTTAGGATTTGTTCGGGGGTACACCGGGGAGCTGTTTTTT	CASSLGFVRGYTGELFF
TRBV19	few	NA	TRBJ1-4	TGTGCCAGTAGTATCGGGGTAGCTAATGAAAAACTGTTTTTT	CASSIGVANEKLFF
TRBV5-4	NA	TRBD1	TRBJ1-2	TGTGCCAGCAGCTTGGGGGGGGCGACAGGGGCGACTGGCGGCTACACCTTC	CASSLGGATGATGGYTF
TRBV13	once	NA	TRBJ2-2	TGTGCCAGCACCATGGGCACGGCCCCCGGGGAGCTGTTTTTT	CASTMGTAPGELFF
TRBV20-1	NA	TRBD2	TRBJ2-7	TGCAGTGCTAGTATACGGGAGGGCCCCATGAGGGAGCAGTACTTC	CSASIREGPMREQYF
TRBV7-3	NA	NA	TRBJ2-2	TGTGCCAGCAGCCCTAGCGTTACCGGGGAGCTGTTTTTT	CASSPSVTGELFF
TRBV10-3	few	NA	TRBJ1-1	TGTGCCATCAGTGAGTCGAGGGGCCTAGGAGGGCGGAGGGCTGAAGCTTTCTTT	CAISESRGLGGRRAEAFF
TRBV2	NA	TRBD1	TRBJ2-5	TGTGCCAGCAGTCCCTCGGGACAGGGACAAGAGACCCAGTACTTC	CASSPSGQGQETQYF
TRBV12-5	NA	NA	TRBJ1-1	TGTGCTAGTGGTTTGGTGGCCTCCCCCCGGAACACTGAAGCTTTCTTT	CASGLVASPRNTEAFF
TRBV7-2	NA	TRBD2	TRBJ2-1	TGTGCCAGCGGCCCGGGAGGGTTCGTCCCCAATGAGCAGTTCTTC	CASGPGGFVPNEQFF
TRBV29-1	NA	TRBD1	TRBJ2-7	TGCAGCGTCGAAGACAGGGAATACGAGCAGTACTTC	CSVEDREYEQYF
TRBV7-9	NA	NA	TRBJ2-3	TGTGCCGGGTGGACAGCAGGGCTGATCACAGATACGCAGTATTTT	CAGWTAGLITDTQYF
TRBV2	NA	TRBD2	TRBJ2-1	TGTGCCAGCAGTCCACTAGCGGGAGCACACCTCTACAATGAGCAGTTCTTC	CASSPLAGAHLYNEQFF